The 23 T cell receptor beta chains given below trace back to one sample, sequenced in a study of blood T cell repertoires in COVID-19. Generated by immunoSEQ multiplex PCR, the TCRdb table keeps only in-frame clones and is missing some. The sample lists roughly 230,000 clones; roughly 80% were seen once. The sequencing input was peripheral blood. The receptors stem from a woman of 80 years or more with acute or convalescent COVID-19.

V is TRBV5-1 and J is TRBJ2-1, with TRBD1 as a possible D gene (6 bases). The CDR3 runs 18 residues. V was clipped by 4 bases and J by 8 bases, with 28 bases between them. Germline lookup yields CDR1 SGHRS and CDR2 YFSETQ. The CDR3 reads CASSPPPKGAGVEDEQFF. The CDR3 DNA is TGCGCCAGCAGCCCTCCCCCCAAAGGGGCAGGGGTCGAGGATGAGCAGTTCTTC.

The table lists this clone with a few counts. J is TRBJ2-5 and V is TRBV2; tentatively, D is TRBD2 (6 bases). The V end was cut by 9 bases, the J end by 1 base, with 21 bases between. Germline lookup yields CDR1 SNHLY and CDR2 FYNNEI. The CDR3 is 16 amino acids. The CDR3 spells CARSGFGLLSQETQYF. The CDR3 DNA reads TGTGCCAGAAGCGGGTTTGGCCTCCTGTCCCAAGAGACCCAGTACTTC. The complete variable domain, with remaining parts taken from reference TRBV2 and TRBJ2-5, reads EPEVTQTPSHQVTQMGQEVILRCVPISNHLYFYWYRQILGQKVEFLVSFYNNEISEKSEIFDDQFSVERPDGSNFTLKIRSTKLEDSAMYFCARSGFGLLSQETQYFGPGTRLLVL.

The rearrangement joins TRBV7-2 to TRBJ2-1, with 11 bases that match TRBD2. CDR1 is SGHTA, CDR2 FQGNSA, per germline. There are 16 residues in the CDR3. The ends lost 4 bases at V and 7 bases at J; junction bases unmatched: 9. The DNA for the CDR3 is TGTGCCAGCAGCTCCCCCGGGATAGCGGGAGGGAATGAGCAGTTCTTC. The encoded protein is CASSSPGIAGGNEQFF.

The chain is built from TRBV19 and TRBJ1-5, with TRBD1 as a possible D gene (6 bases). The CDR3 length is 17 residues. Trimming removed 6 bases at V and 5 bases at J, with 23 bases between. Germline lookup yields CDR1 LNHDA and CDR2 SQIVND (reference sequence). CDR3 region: CASRSGTPPRGDQPQHF. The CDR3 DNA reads TGTGCCAGTAGATCCGGGACACCTCCTCGAGGGGATCAGCCCCAGCATTTT.

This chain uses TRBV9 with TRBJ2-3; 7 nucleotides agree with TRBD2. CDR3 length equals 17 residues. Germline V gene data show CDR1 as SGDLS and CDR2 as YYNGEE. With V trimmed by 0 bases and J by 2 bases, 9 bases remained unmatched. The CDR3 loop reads CASSVGTIAGLTDTQYF. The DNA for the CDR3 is TGTGCCAGCAGCGTAGGGACGATAGCGGGCCTCACAGATACGCAGTATTTT.

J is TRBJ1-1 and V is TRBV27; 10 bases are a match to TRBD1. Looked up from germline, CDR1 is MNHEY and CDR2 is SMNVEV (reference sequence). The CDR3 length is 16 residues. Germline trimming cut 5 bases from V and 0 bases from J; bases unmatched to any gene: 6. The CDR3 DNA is TGTGCCAGCAGTATTCGGGACAGGGGCATGAACACTGAAGCTTTCTTT. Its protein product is CASSIRDRGMNTEAFF.

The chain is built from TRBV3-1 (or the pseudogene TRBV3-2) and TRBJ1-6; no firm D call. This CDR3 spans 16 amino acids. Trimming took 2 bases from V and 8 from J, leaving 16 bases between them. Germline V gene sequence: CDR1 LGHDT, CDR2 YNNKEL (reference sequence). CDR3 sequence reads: CASSQTPTFPDSPLHF. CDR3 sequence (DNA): TGTGCCAGCAGCCAAACTCCCACCTTCCCGGATTCACCCCTCCACTTT.

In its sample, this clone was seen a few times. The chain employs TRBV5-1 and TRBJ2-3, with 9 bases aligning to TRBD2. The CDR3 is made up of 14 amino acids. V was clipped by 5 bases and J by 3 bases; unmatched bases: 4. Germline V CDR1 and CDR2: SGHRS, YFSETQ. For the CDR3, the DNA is TGCGCCAGCAGAATAGCGGGAGAAACAGATACGCAGTATTTT. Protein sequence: CASRIAGETDTQYF.

The CDR3 loop reads CASSPTGVFTYEQYF. CDR3 sequence (DNA): TGTGCCAGCAGCCCAACAGGGGTTTTCACCTACGAGCAGTACTTC. The chain links TRBV11-2 to TRBJ2-7; 7 positions match TRBD1. The length of the CDR3 is 15 residues. The V segment lost 5 bases and the J segment 2 bases; nucleotides outside the gene matches: 9. Germline lookup yields CDR1 SGHAT and CDR2 FQNNGV.

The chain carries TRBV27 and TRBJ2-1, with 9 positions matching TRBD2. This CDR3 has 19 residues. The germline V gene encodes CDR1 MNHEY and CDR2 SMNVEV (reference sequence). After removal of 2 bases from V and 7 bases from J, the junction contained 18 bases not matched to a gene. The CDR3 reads CASSLPPRASGDRWNEQFF. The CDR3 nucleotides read TGTGCCAGCAGTTTACCCCCTAGGGCTAGCGGGGACCGATGGAATGAGCAGTTCTTC.

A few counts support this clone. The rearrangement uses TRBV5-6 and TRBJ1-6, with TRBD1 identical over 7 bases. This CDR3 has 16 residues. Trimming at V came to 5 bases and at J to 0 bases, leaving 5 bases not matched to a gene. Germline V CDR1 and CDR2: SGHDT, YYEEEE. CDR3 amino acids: CASRLRQGSYNSPLHF. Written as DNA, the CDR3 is TGTGCCAGCAGGTTGAGACAGGGCTCCTATAATTCACCCCTCCACTTT.

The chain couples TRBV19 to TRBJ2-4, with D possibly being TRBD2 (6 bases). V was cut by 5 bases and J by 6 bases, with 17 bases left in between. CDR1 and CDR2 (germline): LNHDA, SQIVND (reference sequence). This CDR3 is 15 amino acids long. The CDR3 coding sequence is TGTGCCAGTAGTCCCTCTCTTAGCGGCCTAAACATTCAGTACTTC. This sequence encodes CASSPSLSGLNIQYF.

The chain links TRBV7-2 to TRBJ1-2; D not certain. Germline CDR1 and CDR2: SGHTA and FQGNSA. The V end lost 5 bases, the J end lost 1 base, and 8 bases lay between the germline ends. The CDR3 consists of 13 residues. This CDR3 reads CASSQRDNYGYTF. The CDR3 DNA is TGTGCCAGCAGCCAGAGGGATAACTATGGCTACACCTTC.

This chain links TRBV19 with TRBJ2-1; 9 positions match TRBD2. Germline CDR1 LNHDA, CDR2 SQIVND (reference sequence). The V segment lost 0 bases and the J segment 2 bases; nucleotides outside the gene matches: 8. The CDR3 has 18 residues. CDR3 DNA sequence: TGTGCCAGTAGTATAGATGCTGATAGCGGGAGAACCTACAATGAGCAGTTCTTC. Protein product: CASSIDADSGRTYNEQFF. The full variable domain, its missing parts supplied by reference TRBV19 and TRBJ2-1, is DGGITQSPKYLFRKEGQNVTLSCEQNLNHDAMYWYRQDPGQGLRLIYYSQIVNDFQKGDIAEGYSVSREKKESFPLTVTSAQKNPTAFYLCASSIDADSGRTYNEQFFGPGTRLTVL.

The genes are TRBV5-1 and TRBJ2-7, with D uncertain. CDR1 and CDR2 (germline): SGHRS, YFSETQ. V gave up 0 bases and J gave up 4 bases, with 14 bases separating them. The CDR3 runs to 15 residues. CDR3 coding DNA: TGCGCCAGCAGCTTGGAACCTTCAAGTCGGTACGAGCAGTACTTC. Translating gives CASSLEPSSRYEQYF. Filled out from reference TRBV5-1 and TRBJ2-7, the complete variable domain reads KAGVTQTPRYLIKTRGQQVTLSCSPISGHRSVSWYQQTPGQGLQFLFEYFSETQRNKGNFPGRFSGRQFSNSRSEMNVSTLELGDSALYLCASSLEPSSRYEQYFGPGTRLTVT.

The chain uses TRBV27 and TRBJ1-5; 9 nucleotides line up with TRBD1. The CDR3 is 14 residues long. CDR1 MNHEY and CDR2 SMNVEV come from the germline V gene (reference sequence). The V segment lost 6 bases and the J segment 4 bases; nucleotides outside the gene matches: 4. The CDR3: CASSYDRGNQPQHF. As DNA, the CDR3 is TGTGCCAGCAGCTATGACAGGGGGAATCAGCCCCAGCATTTT.

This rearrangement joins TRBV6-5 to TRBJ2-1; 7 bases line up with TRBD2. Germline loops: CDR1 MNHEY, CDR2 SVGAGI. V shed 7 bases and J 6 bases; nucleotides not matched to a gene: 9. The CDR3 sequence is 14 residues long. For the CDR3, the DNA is TGTGCCAGCACCAGCAGCGGGATACGCAATGAGCAGTTCTTC. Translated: CASTSSGIRNEQFF.

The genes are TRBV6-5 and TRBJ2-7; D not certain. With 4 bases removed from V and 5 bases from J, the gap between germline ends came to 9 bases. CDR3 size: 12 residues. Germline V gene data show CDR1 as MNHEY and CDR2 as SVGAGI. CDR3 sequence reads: CASSSPVHEQYF. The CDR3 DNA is TGTGCCAGCAGTTCTCCCGTCCACGAGCAGTACTTC.

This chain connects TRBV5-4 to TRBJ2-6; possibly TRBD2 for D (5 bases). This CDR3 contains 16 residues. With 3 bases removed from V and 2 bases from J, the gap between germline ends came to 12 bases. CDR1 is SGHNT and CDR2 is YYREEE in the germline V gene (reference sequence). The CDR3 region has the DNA TGTGCCAGCAGCTCGGACTGGGCAACTGGGGCCAACGTCCTGACTTTC. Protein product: CASSSDWATGANVLTF.

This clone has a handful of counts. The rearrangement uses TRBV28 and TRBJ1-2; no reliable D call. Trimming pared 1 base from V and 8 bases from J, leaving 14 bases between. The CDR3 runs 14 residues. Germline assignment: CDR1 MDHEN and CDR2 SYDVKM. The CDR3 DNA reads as TGTGCCAGCAGTTTATTGCGAGGGAAGCTCGGCTACACCTTC. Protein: CASSLLRGKLGYTF.

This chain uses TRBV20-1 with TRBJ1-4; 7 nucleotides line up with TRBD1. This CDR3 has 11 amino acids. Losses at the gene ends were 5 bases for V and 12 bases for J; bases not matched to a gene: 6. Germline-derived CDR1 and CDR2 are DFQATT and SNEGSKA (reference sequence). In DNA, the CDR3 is TGCAGTGCTGTAAGGGACAGCCAACTGTTTTTT. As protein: CSAVRDSQLFF.

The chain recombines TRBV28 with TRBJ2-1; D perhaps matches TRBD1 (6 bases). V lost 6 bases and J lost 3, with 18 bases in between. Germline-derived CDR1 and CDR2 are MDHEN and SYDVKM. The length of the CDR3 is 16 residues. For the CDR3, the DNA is TGTGCCAGCAGCCTGAGGGGGTTCCTAGACTACAATGAGCAGTTCTTC. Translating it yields CASSLRGFLDYNEQFF.

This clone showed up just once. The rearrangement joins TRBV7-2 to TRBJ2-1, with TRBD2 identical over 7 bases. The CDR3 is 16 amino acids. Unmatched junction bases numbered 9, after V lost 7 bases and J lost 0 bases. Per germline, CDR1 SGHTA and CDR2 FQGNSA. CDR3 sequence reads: CASTPQRGSSYNEQFF. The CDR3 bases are TGTGCCAGCACCCCCCAGCGGGGAAGCTCCTACAATGAGCAGTTCTTC.